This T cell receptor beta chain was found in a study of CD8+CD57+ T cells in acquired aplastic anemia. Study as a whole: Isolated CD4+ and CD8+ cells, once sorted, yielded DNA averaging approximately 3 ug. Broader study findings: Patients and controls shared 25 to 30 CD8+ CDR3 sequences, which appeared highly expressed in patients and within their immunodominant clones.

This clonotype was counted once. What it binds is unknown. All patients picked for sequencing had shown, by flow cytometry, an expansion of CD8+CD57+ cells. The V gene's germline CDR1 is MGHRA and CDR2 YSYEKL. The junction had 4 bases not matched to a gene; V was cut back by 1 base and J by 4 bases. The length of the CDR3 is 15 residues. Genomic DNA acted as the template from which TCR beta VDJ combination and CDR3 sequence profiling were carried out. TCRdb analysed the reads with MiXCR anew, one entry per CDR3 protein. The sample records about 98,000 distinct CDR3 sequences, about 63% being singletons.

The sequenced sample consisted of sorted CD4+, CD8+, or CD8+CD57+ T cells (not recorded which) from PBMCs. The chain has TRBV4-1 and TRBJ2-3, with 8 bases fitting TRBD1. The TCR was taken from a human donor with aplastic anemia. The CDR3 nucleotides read TGCGCCAGCAGCCAAGTCGACAGGGGCGCAGATACGCAGTATTTT. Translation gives CASSQVDRGADTQYF.